Given below is one T cell receptor (beta chain) in context. The germline gene is not matched at one end of the junction; a read error may be the cause. This CDR3 is built from 14 residues. Germline loops: CDR1 SGHKS, CDR2 YYEKEE (reference sequence). This sample was included in a study of blood T cell repertoires in COVID-19. Generated by immunoSEQ multiplex PCR, the TCRdb table keeps only in-frame clones and is missing some. The repertoire consists of about 150,000 clones, with about 82% occurring once and the leading ten covering about 3.1%. This sequence was found in a woman aged 40-49 years with active or convalescent COVID-19. The sample taken for sequencing was peripheral blood. The rearrangement links TRBV5-5 to TRBJ2-3; D is uncertain. The CDR3 DNA follows: TGTGCCAGCAGATTGGAGTGGGCCACAGATACGCAGTATTTT. Its protein product is CASRLEWATDTQYF.